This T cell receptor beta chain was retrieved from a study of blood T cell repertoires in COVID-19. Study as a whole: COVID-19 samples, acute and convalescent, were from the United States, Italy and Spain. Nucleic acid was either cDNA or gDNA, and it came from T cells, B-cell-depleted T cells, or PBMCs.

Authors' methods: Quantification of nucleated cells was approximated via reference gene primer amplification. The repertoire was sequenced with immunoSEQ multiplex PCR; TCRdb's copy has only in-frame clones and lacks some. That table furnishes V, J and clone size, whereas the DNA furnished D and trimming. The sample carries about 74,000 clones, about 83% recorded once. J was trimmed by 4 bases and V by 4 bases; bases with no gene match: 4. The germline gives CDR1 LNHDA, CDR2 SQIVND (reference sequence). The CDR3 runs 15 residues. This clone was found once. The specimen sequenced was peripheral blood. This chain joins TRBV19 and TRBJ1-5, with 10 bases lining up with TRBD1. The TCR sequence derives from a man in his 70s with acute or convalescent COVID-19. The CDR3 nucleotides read TGTGCCAGTAGTAGCTCGGGACAGGGGAATCAGCCCCAGCATTTT. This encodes CASSSSGQGNQPQHF.